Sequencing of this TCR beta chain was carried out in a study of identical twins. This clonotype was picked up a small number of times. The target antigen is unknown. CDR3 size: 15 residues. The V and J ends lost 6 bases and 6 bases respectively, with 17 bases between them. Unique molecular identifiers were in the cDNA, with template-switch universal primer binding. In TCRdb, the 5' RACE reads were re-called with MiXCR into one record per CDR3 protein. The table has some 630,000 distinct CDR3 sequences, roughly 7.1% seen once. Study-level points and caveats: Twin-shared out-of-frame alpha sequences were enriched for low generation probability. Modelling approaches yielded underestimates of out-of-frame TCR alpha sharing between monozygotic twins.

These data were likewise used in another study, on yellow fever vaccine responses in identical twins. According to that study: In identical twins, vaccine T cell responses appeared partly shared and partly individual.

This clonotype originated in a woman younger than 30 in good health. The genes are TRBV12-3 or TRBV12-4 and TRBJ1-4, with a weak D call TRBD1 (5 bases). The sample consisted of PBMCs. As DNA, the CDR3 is TGTGCCAGCAGCGGACTCAGGGAGAGGGATGAAAAACTGTTTTTT. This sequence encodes CASSGLRERDEKLFF.